This TCR beta chain was found in a study of T cells in Graves' hyperthyroidism and ophthalmopathy. Clinical symptoms, serum thyroxine, TRAb, thyroid ultrasound and orbital computed tomography informed diagnoses. PBMCs were collected from an approximately 10 ml volume of fresh peripheral blood. Template material for amplifying TCR beta CDR3 regions consisted of RNA transcripts. An initial round of RT-PCR targeting the TCR CDR3 relied on the HTBI primer set. TCRdb processed the multiplex PCR reads anew with MiXCR; each CDR3 protein has one entry. This sample has 640,000 or so distinct CDR3 sequences, with roughly 14% found just once. CDR1 and CDR2 (germline): MNHNS, SASEGT. V lost 5 bases and J lost 8; bases outside the gene matches: 9. This CDR3 spans 14 amino acids.

The chain uses TRBV6-1 and TRBJ1-1, with 9 bases that match TRBD1. The sequence was obtained from a woman aged 35 to 49 with Graves' ophthalmopathy. The sample comprised blood. This chain's CDR3 is CASSRTGTGKEAFF. DNA of the CDR3: TGTGCCAGCAGTCGTACCGGGACAGGGAAGGAAGCTTTCTTT.